What follows are 4 T cell receptor beta chains derived from one specimen sequenced in a study of blood T cell repertoires in COVID-19. Only in-frame clones appear in the TCRdb table, and some are missing; sequencing was by immunoSEQ multiplex PCR. This table has 200,000 or so clones, around 84% appearing once. Material: peripheral blood. The receptors derive from a man younger than 45 with active or convalescent COVID-19.

The genes are TRBV30 and TRBJ2-7, with TRBD2 matching over 11 bases. This CDR3 has 16 residues. Germline V gives CDR1 GTSNPN, CDR2 SVGIG (reference sequence). J was trimmed by 6 bases and V by 4 bases; bases with no gene match: 14. The chain's CDR3 is CAWIPRGLAGGSEQYV. CDR3 bases: TGTGCCTGGATCCCGAGAGGGCTAGCGGGGGGATCCGAGCAGTACGTC.

This rearrangement joins TRBV28 to TRBJ1-1; the match to TRBD1 covers 9 bases. Losses at the gene ends were 5 bases for V and 6 bases for J; bases not matched to a gene: 13. Germline CDR1 is MDHEN and CDR2 is SYDVKM. The CDR3 totals 16 residues. CDR3 nucleotide sequence: TGTGCCAGCAGTCCTCCGACAGGGGGGAACCCTCCTGAAGCTTTCTTT. Translated, it gives CASSPPTGGNPPEAFF.

The V gene is TRBV2, the J gene TRBJ1-1, with 8 bases lining up with TRBD1. Germline V lookup: CDR1 SNHLY, CDR2 FYNNEI. The trim removed 6 bases at V and 10 bases at J, leaving 4 bases unmatched. The CDR3 is 11 residues long. The CDR3 loop is CASRTTGGAFF. As DNA, the CDR3 is TGTGCCAGCAGGACTACAGGGGGAGCTTTCTTT.

V and J are TRBV24-1 and TRBJ2-7; TRBD1 might be the D (6 bases). Germline-derived CDR1 and CDR2 are KGHDR and SFDVKD. The CDR3 is 14 amino acids. Trimming shortened V by 6 bases and J by 0 bases, and 11 bases separated the two germline ends. CDR3 sequence (DNA): TGTGCCACCAGTCCGACAGGATTCTCCTACGAGCAGTACTTC. Encoded protein: CATSPTGFSYEQYF.